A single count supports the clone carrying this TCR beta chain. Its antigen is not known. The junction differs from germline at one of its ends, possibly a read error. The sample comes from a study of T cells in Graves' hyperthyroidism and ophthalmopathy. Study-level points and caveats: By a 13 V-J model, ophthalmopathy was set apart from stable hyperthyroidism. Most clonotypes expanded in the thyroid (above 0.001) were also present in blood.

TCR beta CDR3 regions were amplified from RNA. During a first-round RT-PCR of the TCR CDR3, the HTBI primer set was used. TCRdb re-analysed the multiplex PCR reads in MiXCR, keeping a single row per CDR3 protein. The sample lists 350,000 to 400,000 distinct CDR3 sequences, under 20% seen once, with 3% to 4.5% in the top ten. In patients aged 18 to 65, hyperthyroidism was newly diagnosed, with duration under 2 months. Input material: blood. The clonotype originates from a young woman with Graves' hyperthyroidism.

CDR3 nucleotide sequence: TGTGCCATCAGTGGAAGCGCGGGAACCGGGGATCTGTTTTTT. Amino acids: CAISGSAGTGDLFF. The chain links TRBV10-3 to TRBJ2-2; possibly TRBD2 for D (6 bases). The CDR3 consists of 14 residues. Germline loops: CDR1 ENHRY, CDR2 SYGVKD.